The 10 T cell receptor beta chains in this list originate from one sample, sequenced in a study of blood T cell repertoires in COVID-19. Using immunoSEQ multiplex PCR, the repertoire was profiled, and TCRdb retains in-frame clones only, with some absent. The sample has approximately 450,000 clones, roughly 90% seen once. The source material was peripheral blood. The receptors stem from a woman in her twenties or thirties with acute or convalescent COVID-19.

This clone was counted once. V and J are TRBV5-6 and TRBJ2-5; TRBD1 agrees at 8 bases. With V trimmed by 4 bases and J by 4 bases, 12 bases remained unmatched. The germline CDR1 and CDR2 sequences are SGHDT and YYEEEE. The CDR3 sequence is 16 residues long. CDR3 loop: CASSSDGQGLRETQYF. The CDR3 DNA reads TGTGCCAGCAGCAGCGACGGACAGGGTCTGCGAGAGACCCAGTACTTC.

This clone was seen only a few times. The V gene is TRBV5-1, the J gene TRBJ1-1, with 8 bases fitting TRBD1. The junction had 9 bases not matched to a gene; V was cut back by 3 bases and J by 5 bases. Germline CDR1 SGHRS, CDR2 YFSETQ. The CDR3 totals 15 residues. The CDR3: CASSSGENRGTEAFF. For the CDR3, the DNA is TGCGCCAGCAGCTCAGGGGAAAACAGGGGGACTGAAGCTTTCTTT.

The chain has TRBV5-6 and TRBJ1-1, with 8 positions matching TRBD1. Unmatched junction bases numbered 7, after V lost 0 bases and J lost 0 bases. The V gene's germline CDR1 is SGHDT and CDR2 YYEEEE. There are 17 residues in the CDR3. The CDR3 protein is CASSLGPQGALNTEAFF. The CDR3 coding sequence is TGTGCCAGCAGCTTGGGTCCCCAGGGGGCTTTGAACACTGAAGCTTTCTTT.

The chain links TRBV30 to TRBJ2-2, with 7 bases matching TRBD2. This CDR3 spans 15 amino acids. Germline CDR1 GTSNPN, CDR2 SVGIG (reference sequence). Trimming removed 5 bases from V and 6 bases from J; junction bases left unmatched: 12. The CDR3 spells CAWSFSGGDAGELFF. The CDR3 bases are TGTGCCTGGTCTTTTTCGGGGGGTGACGCCGGGGAGCTGTTTTTT.

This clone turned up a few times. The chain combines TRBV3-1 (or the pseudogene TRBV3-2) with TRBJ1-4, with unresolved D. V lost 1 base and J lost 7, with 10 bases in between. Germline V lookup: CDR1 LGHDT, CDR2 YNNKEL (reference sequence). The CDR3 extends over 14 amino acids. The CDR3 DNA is TGTGCCAGCAGCCAAGCTGCCGGGATTGAAAAACTGTTTTTT. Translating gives CASSQAAGIEKLFF.

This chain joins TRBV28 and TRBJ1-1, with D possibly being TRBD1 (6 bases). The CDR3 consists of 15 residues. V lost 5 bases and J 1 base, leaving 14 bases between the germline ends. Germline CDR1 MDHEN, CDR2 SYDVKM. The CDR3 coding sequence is TGTGCCAGCAGTCTTCCGGACAGAGCGAACACTGAAGCTTTCTTT. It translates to CASSLPDRANTEAFF.

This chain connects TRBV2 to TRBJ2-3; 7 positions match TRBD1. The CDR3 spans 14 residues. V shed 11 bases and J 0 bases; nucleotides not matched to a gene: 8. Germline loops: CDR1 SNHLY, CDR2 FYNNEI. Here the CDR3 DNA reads TGTGCCGGACAGGCCGCTTCAAGCACAGATACGCAGTATTTT. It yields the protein CAGQAASSTDTQYF.

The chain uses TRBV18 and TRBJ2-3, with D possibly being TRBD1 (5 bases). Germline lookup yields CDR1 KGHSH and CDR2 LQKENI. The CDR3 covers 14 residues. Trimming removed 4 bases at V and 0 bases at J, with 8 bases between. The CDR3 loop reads CASSRQSSTDTQYF. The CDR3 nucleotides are TGTGCCAGCTCACGACAGTCTAGCACAGATACGCAGTATTTT.

The CDR3 nucleotides read TGTGCCTGGAGTGTACTAGAGGGAGTCTTGGAGACCCAGTACTTC. Translation: CAWSVLEGVLETQYF. The V and J genes are TRBV30 and TRBJ2-5, with D possibly being TRBD2 (5 bases). V lost 0 bases and J 5 bases, leaving 16 bases between the germline ends. Germline loops: CDR1 GTSNPN, CDR2 SVGIG (reference sequence). The CDR3 spans 15 residues.

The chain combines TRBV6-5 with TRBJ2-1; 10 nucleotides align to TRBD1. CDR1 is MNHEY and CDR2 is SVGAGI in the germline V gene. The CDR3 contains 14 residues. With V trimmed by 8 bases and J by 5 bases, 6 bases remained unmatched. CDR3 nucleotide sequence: TGTGCCAGCGGGGGACAGGGGCGGAACAATGAGCAGTTCTTC. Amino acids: CASGGQGRNNEQFF.